The following is a T cell receptor (beta chain) sequence with its context. What it binds is not known. V was trimmed by 4 bases and J by 8 bases, leaving 7 bases between them. The CDR3 is 12 amino acids. Germline V CDR1 and CDR2: SGDLS, YYNGEE. The data belong to a study of CD8+ T cells in alopecia areata. Study information: After 6 to 18 months of tofacitinib, follow-up continued 6 months off drug. General observations from the study: Patients shared TCRs less clearly than mice did, possibly for HLA-related reasons. Relative to normal scalp, lesional scalp, especially alopecia totalis/universalis, showed higher clonality. Many of the expanded lesional clones endured in scalp and blood while on tofacitinib.

The treatment: oral pan-JAK inhibitor, 5-10 mg twice daily. Reverse transcribed after extraction, RNA yielded cDNA as the sequencing template. Produced via immunoSEQ multiplex PCR; TCRdb's table is partial and in-frame only. The table lists 95,000 to 100,000 clones, about 61% of them singletons. V and J are TRBV9 and TRBJ1-6; D not resolved. This TCR derives from a human donor with alopecia areata. This material consisted of CD8+ T cells sorted from blood, taken between weeks 55 and 65, from a patient treated with tofacitinib. Here the CDR3 DNA reads TGTGCCAGCAGCCCAACGTATTCACCCCTCCACTTT. The encoded protein is CASSPTYSPLHF.